This T cell receptor beta chain was obtained from a study of CD8 T cells in Susac syndrome (dated by TCRdb to the late 2010s). Study-wide context: The study used repertoire sequencing to test whether antigen drove CD8+ T cell activation and differentiation in Susac syndrome. The clonality of the CD8+ T cell repertoire was compared across some eleven healthy donors, about 14 Susac syndrome patients and about 16 multiple sclerosis patients.

Measured from the cysteine to the phenylalanine, the CDR3 is 14 residues long. The sequence is cut down to CDR3 DNA, 42 bases in frame from base 1. In the germline V gene (reference sequence), CDR1 corresponds to SEHNR and CDR2 to FQNEAQ. A distance of 11 bases separates the germline ends of V and J, which lose 1 base and 8 bases respectively. Overall results and qualifications from the work: The TCR sequencing and HLA analysis was acknowledged to have included a relatively small number of individuals.

This clonotype was observed a few times. The target of this receptor is not known. Base quality data are lacking; no much larger clone is found one base away. RNA was extracted using the RNeasy kit, and roughly 0.5 to 1 microgram was reverse transcribed with random hexamers. TCR beta CDR3 regions were amplified with the immunoSEQ multiplex PCR assay covering 54 Vbeta and 13 Jbeta segments. PCR amplification bias was corrected using a synthetic template baseline for primer optimization and computational correction. Processing in the source paper ran as follows. Only productive sequences were kept, with reads annotated to V, D and J genes according to IMGT and analyzed in immunoSEQ Analyzer. Clonality was calculated as one minus the Shannon entropy normalized by log2 of the number of productive unique sequences. Public and private clones were assessed among the 100 most prevalent clones of each patient and control. Clones were defined as Susac-specific if absent from the healthy and MS cohorts, from approximately 1,100 published viral clones and from other ImmuneACCESS disease sequences. TCRdb applied fastp at Q25 and MiXCR to the public reads, then kept only in-frame beta chains. Under each unique CDR3 protein, matching rows form one entry showing the most common genes and DNA. The V and J calls follow TCRdb's processing rather than the paper's. The sample yields about 300,000 distinct CDR3 sequences; around 84% were counted once. The ten largest clones add up to approximately 0.12% of the sample.

Peripheral blood CD8+ and CD4+ T cells from healthy donors, Susac syndrome patients and multiple sclerosis patients were profiled using high-throughput TCR beta sequencing. Multiple sclerosis controls were treatment-naive patients with stable or active relapsing-remitting disease fulfilling revised McDonald criteria. CD8+ TEMRA cells were enriched by FACS, while bulk CD8+ and CD4+ T cells were purified by magnetic negative isolation. Blood was collected in EDTA tubes and processed within 24 hours, with PBMCs isolated through density gradient centrifugation. PBMCs intended for TCR sequencing were cryopreserved in liquid nitrogen and were subsequently thawed in a 37 degrees C water bath. The sorted or isolated CD4+, CD8+ and CD8+ TEMRA cells had a purity of 90% or higher.

Recombination linked TRBV7-9 to TRBJ1-4; the D gene is unclear. The sample was CD8+ T cells from PBMCs. The TCR sequence derives from a human donor with multiple sclerosis. The DNA sequence is TGTGCCAGCAGCTTAGACGGCCTACGAGAAAAACTGTTTTTT. It translates as CASSLDGLREKLFF.